This TCR beta chain was sequenced during a study of T cell responses to AZD1222 COVID-19 vaccine. The method was immunoSEQ multiplex PCR; TCRdb's version includes in-frame clones alone and lacks a portion of them. The table has about 150,000 clones, about nine tenths seen once; the top ten hold about 1.5%. Trimming took 2 bases from V and 0 from J, leaving 14 bases between them. The germline V gene encodes CDR1 MNHEY and CDR2 SMNVEV (reference sequence). The CDR3 has 18 residues. The receptor comes from an adult in good health. This sample comprised peripheral blood, obtained on day 0 of AZD1222 vaccination. The V gene is TRBV27, the J gene TRBJ1-6; D is undetermined. The CDR3, as DNA: TGTGCCAGCAGTTTAAGGGTCGGTGCGAGCTCCTATAATTCACCCCTCCACTTT. Translating gives CASSLRVGASSYNSPLHF.